The present entry profiles one T cell receptor beta chain with its context. Its antigen is not known. Time point meaning: late sampling 161 to 241 days after vaccination in a few convalescent patients. Treatment: approximately nine-day PBMC culture with coronavirus spike peptide pools or control peptides (ViraFEST assay). Dates of PCR positivity, March to December 2020, preceded the US Alpha, Beta and Delta variants. There are 13 residues in the CDR3. The V segment lost 6 bases and the J segment 7 bases; nucleotides outside the gene matches: 6. Germline values: CDR1 MNHNS, CDR2 SASEGT. This specimen belongs to a study of vaccination and CD4 T cells after COVID-19. Study details: Post-vaccination specimens were collected at a median of 72 days following dose two (range 14 to 241). Findings of the study overall: A median roughly 86% of convalescent patients' SARS-CoV-2-reactive clones emerged only after vaccination.

Cultured CD4+ T cells had their DNA profiled by the Oncomine TCR Beta short-read assay. Genomic DNA was drawn out of CD4+ T cells grown in culture. TCRdb passed the PCR reads through MiXCR, listing each CDR3 protein once. The table records about 17,000 distinct CDR3 sequences, under 55% of them present only once. This material consisted of CD4+ T cells from blood, cultured in vitro, taken about 7 months after SARS-CoV-2 vaccination. The TCR originated in a human donor who had recovered from COVID-19. This chain uses TRBV6-1 with TRBJ1-2, with 9 bases identical to TRBD1. CDR3 protein: CASREQGAPGYTF. CDR3 coding DNA: TGTGCCAGCAGAGAACAGGGGGCGCCTGGCTACACCTTC.